This T cell receptor beta chain appears in the sequencing data of a study of cytomegalovirus exposure and HLA in healthy donors (dated by TCRdb to about 2017). About the full investigation: An earlier analysis of a few hundred of the donors reported 276 Gb of sequence data and 95 million to 130 million unique TCR beta sequences obtained from some 200 million T cells. An early release that covered about 600 HLA-typed donors contained about 290 gigabases of sequencing data and 75 million to 100 million unique TCR sequences. The genetic ancestry cluster associated with self-reported Caucasian donors included about four fifths of the 398 genotyped donors. The aim of the study was to test whether cataloging public T cell receptors could identify signatures of past pathogen exposure. The study used immunosequencing to profile the T cell repertoires of several hundred subjects and linked those repertoires to cytomegalovirus serostatus. In addition to the first cohort of roughly 670 subjects, a separate validation cohort of approximately 130 different subjects was used. To predict cytomegalovirus infection status, the study combined high-throughput TCR immunosequencing, statistical association of individual TCRs with disease status, and machine learning. A later analysis re-examined previously published TCR beta repertoires from 500 to 700 donors and added high-resolution HLA genotyping to investigate patterns of TCR occurrence. The later analysis used no new phenotypic data to find candidate immune exposures, relying instead on TCR beta sequences and their occurrence across donors. An earlier analysis of some 600 of the donors applied high-throughput TCR beta sequencing to assess whether each TCR beta V gene segment acted as functional or pseudogenic. Alongside the repertoire data, information on donor age, sex, ethnicity and CMV serostatus was compiled. Genome-wide SNP genotypes for about three fifths of the roughly 670 donors were used in a later genetic analysis, which treated that subset as a discovery cohort. Every discovery cohort repertoire had been produced on one sequencing platform. HLA typing covered class I and class II loci at four-digit resolution. Typing coverage differed by locus: A, B, C, DRB1 and DQB1 were typed in roughly 620-640 donors, DQA1 in approximately 520, DPA1 in some 600, and DPB1 in about 450. A handful of DR-DQ haplotypes were treated as single units for association and clustering because of strong linkage in the cohort. Among 300 to 450 genotyped donors of the cohort, an average of 235,054 unique TCR beta nucleotide sequences were sequenced per donor, 15% to 20% of them non-productive. Summary of the overall study and its limitations: Because HLA typing was missing for some donors at each locus, association tests included only the typed subset. When HLA alleles, especially DR and DQ, strongly co-occurred, attributing TCR associations to individual alleles was difficult. A further reported finding was that TCR beta sequences accurately predicted the HLA-A and HLA-B alleles for most subjects in the first cohort. A later genetic analysis reported fewer N-insertions in productive TCRs among donors in an Asian-associated ancestry cluster than the roughly 700-donor mean. While some public TCRs were present in many individuals, most TCR sequences turned up only very rarely across donors. Some IMGT-functional V segments, including TRBV6-2 and TRBV6-3, could not be distinguished by the 87-base-pair reads and were therefore excluded. Roughly uniform sequencing depth across donors was assumed in presence/absence analyses, although this assumption may not hold. For the cohort, immune exposure information was limited to CMV serostatus. Broadly in line with IMGT annotations, most TCR beta V segments showed up in productive rearrangements about 90% or about 30% of the time in an earlier analysis of 450 to 600 of the donors. The authors suggested that the approach could potentially be generalized to other disease states and immunological phenotypes. Correlated functional status among segregating V segments might be attributable to linkage disequilibrium, but an unknown experimental factor could not be ruled out. A total of about 180 TCR beta chains were listed by the study as associated with cytomegalovirus. Three of the identified cytomegalovirus-associated TCR beta chains were confirmed in vitro to be specific for cytomegalovirus antigens. A later analysis associated 16,951 TCR beta sequences with specific HLA alleles at a false discovery rate of 0.05. Compared with equally common non-associated chains, HLA-associated TCR beta chains in a later analysis were more clonally expanded and had lower generation probabilities. A later genetic analysis associated a missense DCLRE1C variant with V-gene and J-gene trimming of TCR beta chains, and an independent cohort replicated the association. The classifier was reported to diagnose cytomegalovirus status with high specificity and sensitivity in both the original and validation cohorts. A later analysis found that TCR association rates varied across HLA loci, with DRB1 alleles showing the most associated TCRs and HLA-C alleles the fewest. In a later analysis, most CMV-associated TCR beta chains were found to appear HLA-restricted, with HLA associations seemingly driven largely by CMV exposure. A later analysis reported that several top co-occurrence clusters appeared linked to parvovirus B19, influenza, CMV and Epstein-Barr virus. Only TCR beta chains were sequenced in this cohort, and the absence of alpha or paired-chain data limited detectable features. Because counts were too low, roughly 17 rarely observed V segments, including chromosome 9 orphons, were left out of the earlier analysis of roughly 600 of the donors. A cluster of highly shared sequence variants was judged likely to represent a technical artifact of the sequencing pipeline.

Including the terminal cysteine and phenylalanine, the CDR3 comprises 17 residues. Kept here is only the CDR3 DNA, which spans 51 bases and is read in frame from base 1. The germline ends are 17 bases apart after V is trimmed by 0 bases and J by 5 bases. The germline V gene yields SGHTA for CDR1 and FQGTGA for CDR2. As to this clone: Its antigen is still unknown. Base quality data are lacking; no much larger clone is found one base away.

The cohort was made up of 666 healthy bone marrow donors. At the time of sampling, every cohort member was nominally healthy, though immune exposures that went unrecorded were likely present. The donor was CMV seronegative and was included in the group of hundreds of seronegative cohort members. Each donor provided a peripheral blood sample, and peripheral blood mononuclear cells were used for TCR beta sequencing. The Qiagen DNeasy Blood Extraction Kit was used to extract genomic DNA from the blood cell samples. The library was prepared using the immunoSEQ multiplex PCR assay. For the multiplex PCR, a mixture combining 60 forward primers for TCR Vbeta segments and 13 reverse primers for TCR Jbeta segments was used. The CDR3 region of rearranged TCR beta genes was amplified from genomic DNA with a multiplex PCR assay. The amplified TCR beta libraries were sequenced on the Illumina HiSeq System as 87-base-pair reads. On the authors' methods: A later analysis tallied 75 million to 85 million unique TCR beta chains across the 700 or so repertoires, and approximately 11 million of those chains were shared by two or more donors. A nearest-neighbor algorithm error-corrected the raw reads and collapsed the reads into unique sequences, merging closely related sequences to remove PCR and sequencing errors. V, D and J gene segments were assigned by aligning CDR3 sequences to IMGT reference sequences. For a sequence to be retained, a match of at least six nucleotides to both a V gene segment and a J gene segment was required. A rearrangement counted as productive if the CDR3 had no stop codons and remained in frame with V and J, and every other rearrangement counted as non-productive. Following IMGT convention, CDR3 was defined as the stretch from the second conserved V-encoded cysteine to the conserved J-encoded phenylalanine. In an earlier analysis of around 640 of the donors, sequences lacking an unambiguous match to a single V gene segment were excluded. An earlier analysis of fewer than 750 of the donors classified V segments as functional when productive rearrangements were above 56.7% and as segregating when the standard deviation between donors was above 5%. To diagnose cytomegalovirus status from the catalog of TCR beta chain sequences, a statistical classification framework was built. In a later analysis, TCR nucleotide sequences were compared against IMGT/GENE-DB human TR gene sequences so that V and J genes could be assigned. A later analysis assigned CDR3 sequences and most-parsimonious VDJ recombination scenarios with the TCRdist pipeline. A later analysis defined each TCR beta chain by its CDR3 amino acid sequence plus V-gene family, and excluded reads lacking a unique V-gene family. As a way to deal with suspected cross-contamination and a sequencing artifact, a later analysis dropped 450 to 600 nucleotide sequences that were highly shared and had low generation probability. A later analysis calculated a clonal expansion index for each public chain from normalized within-repertoire ranks of inferred template counts. In a later analysis, generation probabilities were computed using a VDJ recombination model fitted to out-of-frame rearrangements, and the results were checked against IGoR. Hypergeometric tests were used in a later analysis to score TCR-TCR, TCR-HLA and TCR-CMV co-occurrence, with a repertoire-size bias correction applied to the TCR pairs. In a later analysis, false discovery rates were estimated by permuting HLA or CMV assignments 20 times. In a later analysis, co-occurring TCRs were grouped using DBSCAN, and TCRdist sequence similarity was added for clustering within HLA-allele-positive subsets. For co-occurrence clustering, repertoires with fewer than 30,000 or more than 120,000 public chains were excluded, along with 5 or 6 repertoires with anomalous nucleotide sharing. Imported from immuneACCESS, the table was reduced by TCRdb to in-frame sequences with V and J called. These copies leave out some clones; in studies compared against another copy, an unresolved V gene accounts for under half, and the cause of the remainder is not known. V and J calls and clone size are copied from that table; D and trimming were computed from the DNA. This sample gives around 64,000 clones in total; 65% to 90% of them show up just once. Of the sample, about 10% is held by the ten largest clones.

This sequence originates from a female donor in good health and CMV-seronegative. Sample: PBMCs. In this chain, TRBV7-3 is recombined with TRBJ2-1; tentative D gene TRBD2, with 6 bases matching. The CDR3 here reads CASSLTGDSPSDNEQFF. Read as DNA, the sequence is TGTGCCAGCAGCTTAACGGGGGACTCTCCGAGCGACAATGAGCAGTTCTTC.